The clone carrying this TCR beta chain has at least ten counts. This sample was included in a study of read filtering for tumor transcriptome and immune sequencing. The library was built from about 400 ng RNA with molecular barcoded adaptors for alpha/delta and beta/gamma chains. TCRdb passed the reads through MiXCR, listing each CDR3 protein once. The sample contains tens of thousands of distinct CDR3 sequences, about 12% of which appear only once. Trimming left V 4 bases short and J 5 bases short, with 14 bases between. The CDR3 is 14 amino acids. CDR1 and CDR2 (germline): SNHLY, FYNNEI. The TCR originated in a donor over 35 with multiple myeloma. Material for sequencing was a population of CD138-negative cells sorted from bone marrow. The chain links TRBV2 to TRBJ2-5; D may correspond to TRBD1 or TRBD2 (6 bases each). The CDR3 sequence is CASSVQGGGETQYF. The CDR3 nucleotides are TGTGCCAGCAGTGTACAGGGTGGGGGGGAGACCCAGTACTTC.